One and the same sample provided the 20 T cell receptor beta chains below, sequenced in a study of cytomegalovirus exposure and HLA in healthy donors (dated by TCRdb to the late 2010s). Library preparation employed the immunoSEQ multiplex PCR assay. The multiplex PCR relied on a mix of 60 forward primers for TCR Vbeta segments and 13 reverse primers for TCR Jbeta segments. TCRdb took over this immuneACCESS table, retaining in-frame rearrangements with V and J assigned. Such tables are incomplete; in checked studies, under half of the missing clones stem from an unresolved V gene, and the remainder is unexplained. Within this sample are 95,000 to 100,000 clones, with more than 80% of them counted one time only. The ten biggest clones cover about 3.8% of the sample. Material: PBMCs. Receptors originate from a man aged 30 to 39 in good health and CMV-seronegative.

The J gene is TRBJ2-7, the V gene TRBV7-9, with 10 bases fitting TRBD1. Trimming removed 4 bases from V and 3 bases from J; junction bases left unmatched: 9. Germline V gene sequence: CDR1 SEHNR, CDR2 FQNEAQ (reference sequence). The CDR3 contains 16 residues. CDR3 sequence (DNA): TGTGCCAGCAGCTCGTCCTCCGGGACAGGGGACTACGAGCAGTACTTC. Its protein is CASSSSSGTGDYEQYF.

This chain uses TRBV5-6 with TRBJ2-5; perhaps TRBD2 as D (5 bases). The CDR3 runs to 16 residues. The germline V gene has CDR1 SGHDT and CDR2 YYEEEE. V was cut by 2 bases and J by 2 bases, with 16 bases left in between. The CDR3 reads CASSFLSSSLQETQYF. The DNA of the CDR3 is TGTGCCAGCAGCTTTCTTTCTAGCAGTTTACAAGAGACCCAGTACTTC.

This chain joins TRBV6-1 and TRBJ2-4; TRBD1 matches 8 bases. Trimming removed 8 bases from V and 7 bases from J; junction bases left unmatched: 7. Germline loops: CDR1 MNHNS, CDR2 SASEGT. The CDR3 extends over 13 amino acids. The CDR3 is CASLPGGANIQYF. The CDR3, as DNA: TGTGCCAGCTTGCCAGGGGGCGCGAACATTCAGTACTTC.

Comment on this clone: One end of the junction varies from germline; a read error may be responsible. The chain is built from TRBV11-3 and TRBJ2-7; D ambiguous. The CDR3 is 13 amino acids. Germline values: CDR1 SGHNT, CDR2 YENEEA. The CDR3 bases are TGTGCCAGCAGCTTAGGAACCACAGCAGCCCCGGTCTTC. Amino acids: CASSLGTTAAPVF.

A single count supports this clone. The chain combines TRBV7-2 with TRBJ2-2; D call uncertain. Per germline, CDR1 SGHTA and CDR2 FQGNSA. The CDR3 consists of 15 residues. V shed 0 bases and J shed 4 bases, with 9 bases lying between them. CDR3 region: CASSLALHTTGELFF. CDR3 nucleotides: TGTGCCAGCAGCTTAGCTCTCCACACCACCGGGGAGCTGTTTTTT.

The CDR3 here is CASSYSAGGQFF. CDR3 DNA sequence: TGTGCCAGCAGTTACTCCGCAGGAGGGCAGTTCTTC. The chain couples TRBV6-5 to TRBJ2-1; tentative D call: TRBD2 (5 bases). CDR3 length: 12 residues. V was cut by 0 bases and J by 12 bases, with 9 bases left in between. The V gene's germline CDR1 is MNHEY and CDR2 SVGAGI.

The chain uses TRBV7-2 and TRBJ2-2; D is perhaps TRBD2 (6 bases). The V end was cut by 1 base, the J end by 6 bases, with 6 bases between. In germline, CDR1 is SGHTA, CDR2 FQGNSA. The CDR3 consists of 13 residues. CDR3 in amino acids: CASSLGGAGELFF. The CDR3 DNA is TGTGCCAGCAGCTTAGGGGGGGCCGGGGAGCTGTTTTTT.

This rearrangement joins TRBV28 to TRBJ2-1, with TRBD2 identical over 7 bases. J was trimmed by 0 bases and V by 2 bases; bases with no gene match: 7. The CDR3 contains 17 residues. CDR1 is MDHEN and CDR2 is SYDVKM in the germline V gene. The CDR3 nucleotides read TGTGCCAGCAGTTTAGGGACTATACCGAGCTCCTACAATGAGCAGTTCTTC. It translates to CASSLGTIPSSYNEQFF.

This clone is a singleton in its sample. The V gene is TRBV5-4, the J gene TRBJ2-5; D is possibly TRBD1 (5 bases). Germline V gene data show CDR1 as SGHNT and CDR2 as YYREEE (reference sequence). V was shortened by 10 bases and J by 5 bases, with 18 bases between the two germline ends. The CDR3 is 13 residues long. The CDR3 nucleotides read TGTGCCGTTCAGGGTCGTAAGGGGGAGACCCAGTACTTC. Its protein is CAVQGRKGETQYF.

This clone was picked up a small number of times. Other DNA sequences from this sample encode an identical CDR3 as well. The CDR3 loop is CASNFPGTGGFQPQHF. The CDR3, as DNA: TGTGCCAGCAACTTCCCCGGGACAGGGGGCTTCCAGCCCCAGCATTTT. The chain has TRBV28 and TRBJ1-5; 12 bases match TRBD1. CDR1 and CDR2 from the germline V gene are MDHEN and SYDVKM. With 7 bases clipped from V and 7 bases from J, the junction kept 11 bases outside the gene matches. There are 16 residues in the CDR3. The full variable domain, its missing parts supplied by reference TRBV28 and TRBJ1-5, is DVKVTQSSRYLVKRTGEKVFLECVQDMDHENMFWYRQDPGLGLRLIYFSYDVKMKEKGDIPEGYSVSREKKERFSLILESASTNQTSMYLCASNFPGTGGFQPQHFGDGTRLSIL.

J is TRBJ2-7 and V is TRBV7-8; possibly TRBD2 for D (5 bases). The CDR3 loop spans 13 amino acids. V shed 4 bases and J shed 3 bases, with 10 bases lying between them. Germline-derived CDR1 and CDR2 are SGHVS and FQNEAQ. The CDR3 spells CASSSDRGYEQYF. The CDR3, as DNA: TGTGCCAGCAGCTCAGACCGGGGCTACGAGCAGTACTTC.

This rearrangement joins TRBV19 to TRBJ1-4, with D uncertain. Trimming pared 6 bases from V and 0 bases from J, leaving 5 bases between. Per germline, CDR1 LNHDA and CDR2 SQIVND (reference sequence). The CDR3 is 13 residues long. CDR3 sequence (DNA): TGTGCCAGTAGATCTGCAACTAATGAAAAACTGTTTTTT. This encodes CASRSATNEKLFF.

The CDR3 loop reads CAWSITGGASPLHF. Here the CDR3 DNA reads TGTGCCTGGAGTATAACAGGGGGAGCATCACCCCTCCACTTT. The V gene is TRBV30, the J gene TRBJ1-6; TRBD1 matches at 8 bases. The CDR3 is 14 amino acids. V trimming: 2 bases; J trimming: 10 bases; junction bases outside the gene matches: 7. Germline V gene lookup returns CDR1 GTSNPN and CDR2 SVGIG (reference sequence).

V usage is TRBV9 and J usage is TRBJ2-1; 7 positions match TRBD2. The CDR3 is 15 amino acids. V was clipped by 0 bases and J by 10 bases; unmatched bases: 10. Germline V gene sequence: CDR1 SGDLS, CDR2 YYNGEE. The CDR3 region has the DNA TGTGCCAGCAGCGTAGTCGGGGCTAGCGGCAGCGAGCAGTTCTTC. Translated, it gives CASSVVGASGSEQFF.

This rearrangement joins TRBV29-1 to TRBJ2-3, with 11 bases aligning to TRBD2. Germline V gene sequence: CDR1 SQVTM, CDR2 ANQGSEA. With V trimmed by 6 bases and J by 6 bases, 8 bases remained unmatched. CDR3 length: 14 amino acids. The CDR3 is CSVALAGGGDTQYF. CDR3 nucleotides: TGCAGCGTGGCCCTAGCGGGAGGTGGGGATACGCAGTATTTT.

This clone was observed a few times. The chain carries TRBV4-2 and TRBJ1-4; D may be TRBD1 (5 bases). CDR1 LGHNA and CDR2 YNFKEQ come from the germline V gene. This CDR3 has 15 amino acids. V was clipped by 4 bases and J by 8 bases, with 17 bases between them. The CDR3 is CASSPRPWGDEKLFF. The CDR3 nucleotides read TGTGCCAGCAGCCCGCGGCCTTGGGGGGACGAAAAACTGTTTTTT.

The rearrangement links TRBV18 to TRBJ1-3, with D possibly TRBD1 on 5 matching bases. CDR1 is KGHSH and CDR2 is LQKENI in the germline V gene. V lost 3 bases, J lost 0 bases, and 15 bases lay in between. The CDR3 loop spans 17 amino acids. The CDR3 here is CASSPLPIRGSGNTIYF. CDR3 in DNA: TGTGCCAGCTCACCCCTCCCAATTAGGGGCTCTGGAAACACCATATATTTT.

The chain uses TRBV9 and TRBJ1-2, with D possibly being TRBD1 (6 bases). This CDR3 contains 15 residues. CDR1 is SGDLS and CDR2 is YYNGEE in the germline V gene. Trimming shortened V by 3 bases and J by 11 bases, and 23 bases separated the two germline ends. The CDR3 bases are TGTGCCAGCAGCGGGGAACCCTACCGGGACACGGGGTACACCTTC. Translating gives CASSGEPYRDTGYTF.

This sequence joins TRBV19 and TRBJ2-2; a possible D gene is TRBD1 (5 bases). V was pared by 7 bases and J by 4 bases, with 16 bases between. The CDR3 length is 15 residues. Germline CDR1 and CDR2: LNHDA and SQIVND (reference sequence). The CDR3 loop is CASMGLGHRTGELFF. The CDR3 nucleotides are TGTGCCAGTATGGGGCTTGGACACCGCACCGGGGAGCTGTTTTTT.

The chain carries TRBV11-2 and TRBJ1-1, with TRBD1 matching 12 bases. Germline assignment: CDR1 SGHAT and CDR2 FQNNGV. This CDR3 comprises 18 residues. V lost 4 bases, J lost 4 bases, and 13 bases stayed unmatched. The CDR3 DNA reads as TGTGCCAGCAGCTCAACAAGGGACAGGGGGCATATTACCACTGAAGCTTTCTTT. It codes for CASSSTRDRGHITTEAFF. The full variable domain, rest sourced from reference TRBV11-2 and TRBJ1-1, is EAGVAQSPRYKIIEKRQSVAFWCNPISGHATLYWYQQILGQGPKLLIQFQNNGVVDDSQLPKDRFSAERLKGVDSTLKIQPAKLEDSAVYLCASSSTRDRGHITTEAFFGQGTRLTVV.